The 28 T cell receptor beta chains presented below share a single source sample, sequenced in a study of blood T cell repertoires in COVID-19. The repertoire was sequenced with immunoSEQ multiplex PCR; TCRdb's copy has only in-frame clones and lacks some. The sample consists of approximately 150,000 clones, 75% to 85% of them appearing once. Sequencing used PBMCs or T cells enriched from blood (not recorded which). All receptors derive from a man aged 40-50 years who had recovered from COVID-19.

V usage is TRBV19 and J usage is TRBJ1-1; D perhaps matches TRBD1 (6 bases). CDR1 is LNHDA, CDR2 SQIVND, per germline (reference sequence). The V end lost 1 base, the J end lost 1 base, and 13 bases lay between the germline ends. This CDR3 has 16 amino acids. The CDR3 spells CASSIGPAGANTEAFF. CDR3 nucleotide sequence: TGTGCCAGTAGTATAGGTCCAGCGGGGGCGAACACTGAAGCTTTCTTT.

CDR3 sequence (DNA): TGTGCCAGTTCCAGGGGCCCTTATCAGCCCCAGCATTTT. This codes for CASSRGPYQPQHF. This chain connects TRBV27 to TRBJ1-5; TRBD1 might be the D (6 bases). Germline assignment: CDR1 MNHEY and CDR2 SMNVEV (reference sequence). The length of the CDR3 is 13 residues. With 9 bases removed from V and 5 bases from J, the gap between germline ends came to 14 bases.

This clone was detected only once. DNA for the CDR3: TGCGCCAGCAGCTTGGACGCAGGGGGTAACACTGAAGCTTTCTTT. Translated: CASSLDAGGNTEAFF. The genes are TRBV5-1 and TRBJ1-1; 7 bases line up with TRBD1. The germline gives CDR1 SGHRS, CDR2 YFSETQ. Germline trimming cut 0 bases from V and 2 bases from J; bases unmatched to any gene: 4. The CDR3 length is 15 residues. Drawing the rest from reference TRBV5-1 and TRBJ1-1, the complete variable domain is KAGVTQTPRYLIKTRGQQVTLSCSPISGHRSVSWYQQTPGQGLQFLFEYFSETQRNKGNFPGRFSGRQFSNSRSEMNVSTLELGDSALYLCASSLDAGGNTEAFFGQGTRLTVV.

The chain joins TRBV5-6 to TRBJ1-1; 7 bases align to TRBD1. There are 16 residues in the CDR3. Germline V gene sequence: CDR1 SGHDT, CDR2 YYEEEE. Unmatched junction bases numbered 8, after V lost 0 bases and J lost 3 bases. CDR3 region: CASSLAGGNVDTEAFF. For the CDR3, the DNA is TGTGCCAGCAGCTTGGCAGGGGGGAACGTCGACACTGAAGCTTTCTTT.

This sequence joins TRBV5-8 and TRBJ2-6; a possible D gene is TRBD2 (6 bases). The CDR3 sequence is 17 residues long. Germline V gene lookup returns CDR1 SGHTS and CDR2 YDEGEE. The V end was cut by 4 bases, the J end by 0 bases, with 14 bases between. CDR3 sequence: CASSPGLGLSGANVLTF. In nucleotides, the CDR3 is TGTGCCAGCAGCCCGGGACTCGGCCTCTCTGGGGCCAACGTCCTGACTTTC.

This chain connects TRBV19 to TRBJ1-5; 8 positions agree with TRBD1. The CDR3 has 15 amino acids. The germline gives CDR1 LNHDA, CDR2 SQIVND (reference sequence). Trimming at V came to 6 bases and at J to 4 bases, leaving 8 bases not matched to a gene. CDR3 sequence (DNA): TGTGCCAGTAGCAACCAGGGGGCGGTTAATCAGCCCCAGCATTTT. Translation gives CASSNQGAVNQPQHF. Together with reference TRBV19 and TRBJ1-5, the CDR3 gives the full variable domain: DGGITQSPKYLFRKEGQNVTLSCEQNLNHDAMYWYRQDPGQGLRLIYYSQIVNDFQKGDIAEGYSVSREKKESFPLTVTSAQKNPTAFYLCASSNQGAVNQPQHFGDGTRLSIL.

The rearrangement joins TRBV15 to TRBJ2-3; 7 bases are a match to TRBD2. CDR3 length equals 15 residues. Germline CDR1 reads LNHNV; CDR2 reads YYDKDF (reference sequence). V was clipped by 7 bases and J by 6 bases; unmatched bases: 13. CDR3: CATKAGGYVGDTQYF. The CDR3 DNA follows: TGTGCCACCAAGGCCGGGGGGTATGTCGGGGATACGCAGTATTTT.

In this sample, this clone turned up once. V gene TRBV30 combines with J gene TRBJ2-1; 9 bases are shared with TRBD2. Germline loops: CDR1 GTSNPN, CDR2 SVGIG (reference sequence). The CDR3 runs to 15 residues. Unmatched junction bases numbered 9, after V lost 5 bases and J lost 4 bases. This CDR3 is CAWAGVSGGYNEQFF. As DNA, the CDR3 is TGTGCCTGGGCGGGGGTTAGCGGGGGTTACAATGAGCAGTTCTTC.

The V and J genes are TRBV25-1 and TRBJ1-3; D unclear. Germline V gene data show CDR1 as MGHDK and CDR2 as SYGVNS. The V end lost 8 bases, the J end lost 1 base, and 9 bases lay between the germline ends. The CDR3 has 13 amino acids. CDR3 sequence (DNA): TGTGCCAGCCGTGGGAGGTCTGGAAACACCATATATTTT. Its translation: CASRGRSGNTIYF.

The chain carries TRBV11-2 and TRBJ2-3; weak D call: TRBD2 (6 bases). This CDR3 is built from 18 residues. CDR1 SGHAT and CDR2 FQNNGV come from the germline V gene. V was clipped by 2 bases and J by 2 bases, with 20 bases between them. The CDR3 sequence is CASSLNLGRMKNTDTQYF. Here the CDR3 DNA reads TGTGCCAGCAGCTTAAATCTGGGGAGGATGAAGAACACAGATACGCAGTATTTT.

The chain recombines TRBV18 with TRBJ1-2; the match to TRBD1 covers 7 bases. Germline-derived CDR1 and CDR2 are KGHSH and LQKENI. V was clipped by 3 bases and J by 13 bases; unmatched bases: 11. CDR3 length equals 13 residues. CDR3 DNA: TGTGCCAGCTCACCTTCGGGACAGACTGCCTTCACCTTC. Protein sequence: CASSPSGQTAFTF.

The CDR3 bases are TGTGCCAGCAGCTTAGCTACCCAGGGCGTGGGGAACACCATATATTTT. It specifies CASSLATQGVGNTIYF. J is TRBJ1-3 and V is TRBV7-9; maybe TRBD1 (5 bases). Germline loops: CDR1 SEHNR, CDR2 FQNEAQ (reference sequence). The CDR3 is 16 amino acids. The V gene lost 0 bases and the J gene lost 7 bases, with 16 bases spanning the gap.

The V call is TRBV28, the J call TRBJ1-6; 9 nucleotides match TRBD1. This CDR3 region has 14 residues. From germline, CDR1 is MDHEN and CDR2 SYDVKM. The trim removed 6 bases at V and 11 bases at J, leaving 8 bases unmatched. CDR3 sequence reads: CASRPGQGWAPLHF. CDR3 nucleotides: TGTGCCAGCAGGCCAGGACAGGGGTGGGCACCCCTCCACTTT.

The chain combines TRBV7-9 with TRBJ2-7, with 7 bases aligning to TRBD1. CDR3 length: 12 amino acids. Germline V gives CDR1 SEHNR, CDR2 FQNEAQ (reference sequence). Germline trimming cut 5 bases from V and 6 bases from J; bases unmatched to any gene: 4. CDR3 sequence reads: CASSTDRTEQYF. In DNA, the CDR3 is TGTGCCAGCAGCACGGACAGGACCGAGCAGTACTTC.

V gene TRBV19 combines with J gene TRBJ1-1, with 8 positions matching TRBD1. J gave up 0 bases and V 8 bases, and 17 bases lay outside the gene matches. Germline CDR1 LNHDA, CDR2 SQIVND (reference sequence). CDR3 length equals 18 residues. This chain's CDR3 is CASSRTRGRGVMNTEAFF. Written as DNA, the CDR3 is TGTGCCAGTTCAAGAACCAGGGGGCGAGGGGTGATGAACACTGAAGCTTTCTTT. The variable domain in full, completed from reference TRBV19 and TRBJ1-1, reads DGGITQSPKYLFRKEGQNVTLSCEQNLNHDAMYWYRQDPGQGLRLIYYSQIVNDFQKGDIAEGYSVSREKKESFPLTVTSAQKNPTAFYLCASSRTRGRGVMNTEAFFGQGTRLTVV.

The chain is built from TRBV4-2 and TRBJ1-6; D might be TRBD1 (5 bases). Germline V CDR1 and CDR2: LGHNA, YNFKEQ. V lost 0 bases and J lost 7, with 19 bases in between. There are 18 residues in the CDR3. The CDR3 nucleotides are TGTGCCAGCAGCCAAGAAGGGGCCCCCGGCAGTGAGAATTCACCCCTCCACTTT. Its translation is CASSQEGAPGSENSPLHF.

The chain links TRBV4-1 to TRBJ1-2; D unresolved. The V gene's germline CDR1 is MGHRA and CDR2 YSYEKL. CDR3 length: 18 residues. Trimming pared 1 base from V and 7 bases from J, leaving 25 bases between. CDR3 sequence (DNA): TGCGCCAGCAGCCAAGGGGAGCGCAAGCGCAGGACTGACTTTGGCTACACCTTC. This translates into CASSQGERKRRTDFGYTF.

The chain employs TRBV10-3 and TRBJ1-1; 7 bases agree with TRBD1. Germline-derived CDR1 and CDR2 are ENHRY and SYGVKD. The CDR3 covers 15 residues. The V segment lost 3 bases and the J segment 4 bases; nucleotides outside the gene matches: 8. In nucleotides, the CDR3 is TGTGCCATCAGTGACGAACTCAGGGGGGCCACTGAAGCTTTCTTT. It codes for CAISDELRGATEAFF.

This clone was counted between two and nine times. The chain combines TRBV7-8 with TRBJ2-1, with D possibly being TRBD2 (6 bases). The CDR3 consists of 16 residues. V lost 1 base to trimming and J lost 10 bases, with 20 bases between them. The germline V gene encodes CDR1 SGHVS and CDR2 FQNEAQ. CDR3 nucleotides: TGTGCCAGCAGCTTAGGCAGAAGGGCTGGCGGGGAGGAGCAGTTCTTC. It yields the protein CASSLGRRAGGEEQFF.

The chain is built from TRBV6-5 and TRBJ1-5, with 7 bases lining up with TRBD1. The CDR3 covers 15 residues. From germline, CDR1 is MNHEY and CDR2 SVGAGI. V shed 2 bases, J shed 0 bases, and the junction held 1 base outside the gene matches. As DNA, the CDR3 is TGTGCCAGCAGTTACGGGACAGATAGCAATCAGCCCCAGCATTTT. This codes for CASSYGTDSNQPQHF.

This chain joins TRBV10-3 and TRBJ2-7; TRBD2 aligns across 12 bases. V was clipped by 4 bases and J by 6 bases; unmatched bases: 7. CDR1 is ENHRY and CDR2 is SYGVKD in the germline V gene. This CDR3 comprises 15 residues. The CDR3, as DNA: TGTGCCATCAGTGGGAAACTAGCGGGGGGACGCGAGCAGTACTTC. It yields the protein CAISGKLAGGREQYF.

The rearrangement joins TRBV11-2 to TRBJ1-4; tentative D call: TRBD1 (5 bases). The V gene lost 5 bases and the J gene lost 7 bases, with 17 bases spanning the gap. Germline V CDR1 and CDR2: SGHAT, FQNNGV. CDR3 length: 15 amino acids. The CDR3 DNA is TGTGCCAGCAGCCCCCGGGCAGGGCTCGTTGAAAAACTGTTTTTT. Its protein is CASSPRAGLVEKLFF.

This clone has a single count. The chain employs TRBV25-1 and TRBJ2-1; 14 bases are a match to TRBD2. This CDR3 region has 18 residues. The germline CDR1 and CDR2 sequences are MGHDK and SYGVNS. V gave up 1 base and J gave up 4 bases; unmatched junction bases: 6. This CDR3 reads CASSESGTSGGLYNEQFF. The CDR3 nucleotides read TGTGCCAGCAGTGAATCAGGGACTAGCGGGGGTTTATACAATGAGCAGTTCTTC.

The V and J genes are TRBV28 and TRBJ1-2; tentative D call: TRBD1 (5 bases). This CDR3 is built from 14 residues. CDR1 and CDR2 (germline): MDHEN, SYDVKM. The ends were cut back, 7 bases at V and 0 bases at J, with 12 bases in the middle. As DNA, the CDR3 is TGTGCCAGCAAAATAGGGGAAGCTAACTATGGCTACACCTTC. Translating gives CASKIGEANYGYTF.

In its sample, this clone was seen a few times. The J gene is TRBJ1-4, the V gene TRBV18; D gene ambiguous. CDR3 length: 13 residues. CDR1 is KGHSH, CDR2 LQKENI, per germline. V was trimmed by 1 base and J by 6 bases, leaving 6 bases between them. DNA for the CDR3: TGTGCCAGCTCACCACGTCAGGATGAAAAACTGTTTTTT. It is translated as CASSPRQDEKLFF.

The rearrangement links TRBV30 to TRBJ1-2, with no clear D. This CDR3 contains 13 residues. The V end was cut by 2 bases, the J end by 5 bases, with 12 bases between. Per the germline V gene, CDR1 is GTSNPN and CDR2 is SVGIG (reference sequence). CDR3 sequence: CAWSPKGVYGYTF. CDR3 DNA: TGTGCCTGGAGTCCCAAGGGAGTTTATGGCTACACCTTC.

The chain employs TRBV10-3 and TRBJ2-7; weak D call: TRBD2 (5 bases). Trimming cost V 2 bases and J 10 bases, with 15 bases left between them. CDR1 and CDR2 from the germline V gene are ENHRY and SYGVKD. The CDR3 loop spans 13 amino acids. CDR3 sequence reads: CAISEDRRREQYF. CDR3 DNA: TGTGCCATCAGTGAGGATAGGCGACGGGAACAGTACTTC.

V is TRBV6-5 and J is TRBJ1-2, with D perhaps matching TRBD1 (6 bases). This CDR3 has 14 amino acids. Germline V gives CDR1 MNHEY, CDR2 SVGAGI. Trimming shortened V by 8 bases and J by 7 bases, and 20 bases separated the two germline ends. The CDR3 bases are TGTGCCAGCGGGCAACAGGGACCCCTTTTTGGCTACACCTTC. Its protein is CASGQQGPLFGYTF.